The T cell receptor (beta chain) described here comes from a study of cytomegalovirus exposure and HLA in healthy donors. Amplification used 60 Vbeta primers and 13 Jbeta primers. The protocol was immunoSEQ multiplex PCR, while the TCRdb copy is restricted to in-frame clones and leaves out a portion. This repertoire shows some 140,000 clones, 80% found once; its top ten account for approximately 4.3%. Study-level results: Highly shared variants forming one cluster were likely a sequencing artifact. The study had only CMV serostatus as immune exposure information.

As to this clone: Its antigen is as yet unknown.

Germline V gene sequence: CDR1 SGHRS, CDR2 YFSETQ. CDR3 length equals 15 residues. V was clipped by 7 bases and J by 3 bases; unmatched bases: 8. The sample comprised PBMCs. The clonotype originates from a man younger than 45 in good health. This rearrangement joins TRBV5-1 to TRBJ2-7, with 12 nucleotides matching TRBD2. CDR3 region: CASADGTSGLYEQYF. CDR3 coding DNA: TGCGCCAGCGCAGATGGGACTAGCGGGCTCTACGAGCAGTACTTC.